What follows are 17 T cell receptor beta chains derived from one specimen sequenced in a study of shared clonotypes between healthy human individuals. The table came from immunoSEQ multiplex PCR; TCRdb's copy has only in-frame clones and leaves some out. This sample has under 1,900,000 clones; around 98.5% occur once, and the top ten carry approximately 0.4%. Sample: naive CD4+ T cells sorted from blood. Indicated subset: CD45RA+ positively selected. The receptor source for this set is a man aged 30-40 years in good health.

V gene TRBV11-3 combines with J gene TRBJ2-1; 8 nucleotides align to TRBD1. V was pared by 2 bases and J by 6 bases, with 6 bases of the junction left unmatched. The CDR3 extends over 15 amino acids. Germline V gene sequence: CDR1 SGHNT, CDR2 YENEEA. CDR3 bases: TGTGCCAGCAGCTTATATACAGGGGGACGCAATGAGCAGTTCTTC. Amino acid sequence: CASSLYTGGRNEQFF.

Regarding this clone: The junction and the germline gene differ at one end; a read error may be behind it. This rearrangement joins TRBV5-1 to TRBJ1-1; 7 bases fit TRBD1. Germline assignment: CDR1 SGHRS and CDR2 YFSETQ. The CDR3 has 14 residues. The CDR3 coding sequence is TGCGCCAGCAGCTACGACAGGGTGAACCCTGAAGCTTTCTTT. It translates to CASSYDRVNPEAFF.

V gene TRBV9 combines with J gene TRBJ2-1; 12 positions agree with TRBD2. Germline V gene sequence: CDR1 SGDLS, CDR2 YYNGEE. This CDR3 contains 20 residues. Germline trimming cut 3 bases from V and 0 bases from J; bases unmatched to any gene: 13. CDR3 bases: TGTGCCAGCAGCGCCCGCCTGGGGACTAGCGGGCAGAGCTCCTACAATGAGCAGTTCTTC. This sequence encodes CASSARLGTSGQSSYNEQFF. The variable domain in full, with the rest retrieved from reference TRBV9 and TRBJ2-1, is DSGVTQTPKHLITATGQRVTLRCSPRSGDLSVYWYQQSLDQGLQFLIQYYNGEERAKGNILERFSAQQFPDLHSELNLSSLELGDSALYFCASSARLGTSGQSSYNEQFFGPGTRLTVL.

The chain couples TRBV9 to TRBJ2-7, with D tentatively TRBD1 (5 bases). This CDR3 is built from 16 residues. The V end was cut by 1 base, the J end by 5 bases, with 19 bases between. Germline assignment: CDR1 SGDLS and CDR2 YYNGEE. CDR3 nucleotide sequence: TGTGCCAGCAGCGTAAGCTCTATTCCGCAGGGTAACGAGCAGTACTTC. Its protein is CASSVSSIPQGNEQYF.

The chain carries TRBV5-1 and TRBJ1-5; D gene ambiguous. Germline values: CDR1 SGHRS, CDR2 YFSETQ. This CDR3 has 15 residues. V lost 0 bases to trimming and J lost 4 bases, with 11 bases between them. This CDR3 is CASSLDPTGNQPQHF. The CDR3 DNA reads TGCGCCAGCAGCTTGGACCCTACTGGAAATCAGCCCCAGCATTTT.

This chain uses TRBV10-3 with TRBJ2-7, with 8 bases matching TRBD2. This CDR3 is built from 13 residues. Unmatched junction bases numbered 6, after V lost 6 bases and J lost 5 bases. The germline gives CDR1 ENHRY, CDR2 SYGVKD. The CDR3 nucleotides read TGTGCCATCAGAGAGCGGGAGTTAAACGAGCAGTACTTC. Protein sequence: CAIRERELNEQYF.

In its sample, this clone was seen once. The chain carries TRBV2 and TRBJ1-2, with 9 bases that match TRBD1. In germline, CDR1 is SNHLY, CDR2 FYNNEI. Trimming cost V 5 bases and J 7 bases; bases outside gene matches: 11. There are 15 residues in the CDR3. In nucleotides, the CDR3 is TGTGCCAGCAGTCAGAGGACAGGGGTCGGTAGTGGCTACACCTTC. It specifies CASSQRTGVGSGYTF.

The chain links TRBV28 to TRBJ2-7, with 8 bases that match TRBD1. The CDR3 sequence is 13 residues long. J was trimmed by 7 bases and V by 5 bases; bases with no gene match: 7. Looked up from germline, CDR1 is MDHEN and CDR2 is SYDVKM. CDR3 loop: CASSAPGGWEQYF. CDR3 in DNA: TGTGCCAGCAGTGCCCCAGGGGGCTGGGAGCAGTACTTC.

The chain carries TRBV14 and TRBJ2-7, with 8 bases matching TRBD2. The V segment lost 1 base and the J segment 2 bases; nucleotides outside the gene matches: 4. This CDR3 is built from 15 residues. The germline gives CDR1 SGHDN, CDR2 FVKESK. CDR3 residues: CASSQVAGGPYEQYF. Here the CDR3 DNA reads TGTGCCAGCAGCCAAGTGGCGGGAGGCCCCTACGAGCAGTACTTC.

The chain joins TRBV7-6 to TRBJ2-2; D unresolved. Trimming cost V 2 bases and J 5 bases, with 6 bases left between them. This CDR3 has 13 residues. CDR1 and CDR2 from the germline V gene are SGHVS and FNYEAQ. The CDR3 region is CASSLMETGELFF. CDR3 coding DNA: TGTGCCAGCAGCTTAATGGAAACCGGGGAGCTGTTTTTT.

The CDR3 loop is CASSRGGATDGYTF. DNA of the CDR3: TGTGCCAGCAGTCGAGGGGGCGCAACAGATGGCTACACCTTC. The chain links TRBV27 to TRBJ1-2; TRBD1 matches 7 bases. V was pared by 5 bases and J by 6 bases, with 9 bases of the junction left unmatched. The CDR3 length is 14 residues. Per the germline V gene, CDR1 is MNHEY and CDR2 is SMNVEV (reference sequence).

Turning to this clone: Other nucleotide sequences from this sample produce the same CDR3. The chain joins TRBV7-9 to TRBJ2-1; 12 bases map to TRBD2. Losses at the gene ends were 5 bases for V and 4 bases for J; bases not matched to a gene: 9. Germline lookup yields CDR1 SEHNR and CDR2 FQNEAQ (reference sequence). The CDR3 runs 17 residues. CDR3 nucleotide sequence: TGTGCCAGCAGCCTAGGAGGACTAGCGGGATTTTACAATGAGCAGTTCTTC. This translates into CASSLGGLAGFYNEQFF.

V is TRBV9 and J is TRBJ2-2; tentative D call: TRBD1 (5 bases). With 1 base removed from V and 0 bases from J, the gap between germline ends came to 13 bases. CDR1 and CDR2 (germline): SGDLS, YYNGEE. The CDR3 has 17 residues. The CDR3 loop reads CASSVWGRTPNTGELFF. CDR3 nucleotide sequence: TGTGCCAGCAGCGTATGGGGAAGGACACCGAACACCGGGGAGCTGTTTTTT. The variable domain in full, completed from reference TRBV9 and TRBJ2-2, reads DSGVTQTPKHLITATGQRVTLRCSPRSGDLSVYWYQQSLDQGLQFLIQYYNGEERAKGNILERFSAQQFPDLHSELNLSSLELGDSALYFCASSVWGRTPNTGELFFGEGSRLTVL.

The chain joins TRBV6-6 to TRBJ2-7, with 8 bases matching TRBD2. With 4 bases clipped from V and 0 bases from J, the junction kept 2 bases outside the gene matches. Germline V gives CDR1 MNHNY, CDR2 SVGAGI (reference sequence). The CDR3 loop spans 14 amino acids. DNA of the CDR3: TGTGCCAGCAGTTCGAGCGGGGGCTCCTACGAGCAGTACTTC. This sequence encodes CASSSSGGSYEQYF.

The chain joins TRBV6-1 to TRBJ1-1; D uncertain. This CDR3 has 16 residues. The germline gives CDR1 MNHNS, CDR2 SASEGT. Trimming took off 1 base at V and 1 base at J, with 13 bases between the two ends. Written as DNA, the CDR3 is TGTGCCAGCAGTGAAGTGGTCAGCTTCCCGAACACTGAAGCTTTCTTT. This sequence encodes CASSEVVSFPNTEAFF.

The chain carries TRBV7-6 and TRBJ2-1, with 8 bases that match TRBD2. CDR3 length: 14 amino acids. V shed 5 bases, J shed 2 bases, and the junction held 2 bases outside the gene matches. Germline lookup yields CDR1 SGHVS and CDR2 FNYEAQ. CDR3 sequence: CASSAGGPYNEQFF. The CDR3 bases are TGTGCCAGCAGCGCGGGAGGTCCCTACAATGAGCAGTTCTTC.

Of note for this clone: A read error is possible here, since a much larger clone lies one base away. The rearrangement joins TRBV5-8 to TRBJ2-5; TRBD1 is a possible D gene (6 bases). CDR1 SGHTS and CDR2 YDEGEE come from the germline V gene. This CDR3 has 11 amino acids. The ends were cut back, 4 bases at V and 7 bases at J, with 8 bases in the middle. This CDR3 reads CASSVGGTQYF. CDR3 sequence (DNA): TGTGCCAGCAGCGTAGGGGGGACCCAGTACTTC. Full variable domain (missing parts from reference TRBV5-8 and TRBJ2-5): EAGVTQSPTHLIKTRGQQATLRCSPISGHTSVYWYQQALGLGLQFLLWYDEGEERNRGNFPPRFSGRQFPNYSSELNVNALELEDSALYLCASSVGGTQYFGPGTRLLVL.